These 25 T cell receptor beta chains were all obtained from the same sample, sequenced in a study of blood T cells in healthy people across ages. Then a second PCR, running roughly 7 to 11 cycles, was carried out with a sample-barcoded 5' primer and a J-beta primer mix. TCRdb reprocessed the 5' RACE reads via MiXCR and lists one record per CDR3 protein. This sample has some 760,000 distinct CDR3 sequences, with roughly 25% found just once. The sample was also linked to a second study, of T cells of mothers and their children.

Specimen: blood. These receptor sequences come from a boy aged 10-17 years in good health.

V usage is TRBV4-3 and J usage is TRBJ1-4; 8 bases line up with TRBD1. CDR3 length: 17 amino acids. The junction had 10 bases not matched to a gene; V was cut back by 1 base and J by 6 bases. Germline lookup yields CDR1 LGHNA and CDR2 YSLEER. The CDR3 DNA reads as TGCGCCAGCAGCCAAGGGGACAGGCGGGGGGTTTATGAAAAACTGTTTTTT. It is translated as CASSQGDRRGVYEKLFF.

This clonotype has only a few counts. This chain uses TRBV2 with TRBJ2-1; D is possibly TRBD1 or TRBD2 (5 bases each). This CDR3 has 12 residues. The germline gives CDR1 SNHLY, CDR2 FYNNEI. Trimming removed 11 bases from V and 8 bases from J, with 16 bases in between. CDR3 DNA sequence: TGTGCCGGCCCCGGGGCTGGGGATGAGCAGTTCTTC. Encoded protein: CAGPGAGDEQFF.

The chain uses TRBV11-2 and TRBJ2-5; 8 positions agree with TRBD1. The CDR3 length is 14 residues. Germline CDR1 and CDR2: SGHAT and FQNNGV. With V trimmed by 5 bases and J by 4 bases, 6 bases remained unmatched. The CDR3 DNA reads TGTGCCAGCAGCACGACAGGGGTGGTAGAGACCCAGTACTTC. Its protein product is CASSTTGVVETQYF.

V is TRBV25-1 and J is TRBJ2-3; 9 bases match TRBD1. Looked up from germline, CDR1 is MGHDK and CDR2 is SYGVNS. J lost 3 bases, V lost 3 bases, and 4 bases had no gene match. The CDR3 loop spans 15 amino acids. CDR3 in amino acids: CASSDPGQGTDTQYF. For the CDR3, the DNA is TGTGCCAGCAGTGACCCGGGACAGGGAACAGATACGCAGTATTTT.

The V and J genes are TRBV7-2 and TRBJ1-2; D might be TRBD1 (5 bases). CDR1 is SGHTA, CDR2 FQGNSA, per germline. Trimming took off 2 bases at V and 4 bases at J, with 11 bases between the two ends. This CDR3 has 14 amino acids. The CDR3 region has the DNA TGTGCCAGCAGCTTACGGGGGGATTTCTATGGCTACACCTTC. Translation: CASSLRGDFYGYTF.

This clonotype was seen repeatedly, ten times or more. The V and J genes are TRBV28 and TRBJ2-5, with D perhaps matching TRBD2 (5 bases). Trimming removed 4 bases at V and 2 bases at J, with 8 bases between. Germline V gives CDR1 MDHEN, CDR2 SYDVKM. This CDR3 has 13 residues. CDR3 amino acids: CASSSDSQETQYF. CDR3 bases: TGTGCCAGCAGTTCGGACTCTCAAGAGACCCAGTACTTC.

Turning to this clonotype: One junction end disagrees with the germline gene, perhaps due to a read error. The chain employs TRBV29-1 and TRBJ2-1; 7 nucleotides match TRBD1. The CDR3 consists of 12 residues. Germline-derived CDR1 and CDR2 are SQVTM and ANQGSEA. CDR3 bases: TGCGGCGTCCCCCTTCAAGGGGGCGAGCAGTTCTTC. It yields the protein CGVPLQGGEQFF.

The chain uses TRBV20-1 and TRBJ2-1; 8 bases line up with TRBD1. The germline gives CDR1 DFQATT, CDR2 SNEGSKA (reference sequence). The J segment lost 4 bases and the V segment lost 5 bases, leaving 4 bases of the junction unmatched. CDR3 length: 13 amino acids. Written as DNA, the CDR3 is TGCAGTGCTGACAGGGGAGTATACAATGAGCAGTTCTTC. Translating gives CSADRGVYNEQFF.

There are a few counts of this clonotype. The rearrangement joins TRBV2 to TRBJ2-3; 11 bases map to TRBD1. The CDR3 loop spans 16 amino acids. The V segment lost 2 bases and the J segment 1 base; nucleotides outside the gene matches: 2. Germline lookup yields CDR1 SNHLY and CDR2 FYNNEI. CDR3 coding DNA: TGTGCCAGCAGTGAAACGGACAGGGGGCGCACAGATACGCAGTATTTT. Protein product: CASSETDRGRTDTQYF. Combining the CDR3 with reference TRBV2 and TRBJ2-3 gives the whole variable domain EPEVTQTPSHQVTQMGQEVILRCVPISNHLYFYWYRQILGQKVEFLVSFYNNEISEKSEIFDDQFSVERPDGSNFTLKIRSTKLEDSAMYFCASSETDRGRTDTQYFGPGTRLTVL.

This rearrangement joins TRBV10-3 to TRBJ1-5; D unclear. The CDR3 is made up of 14 amino acids. Per the germline V gene, CDR1 is ENHRY and CDR2 is SYGVKD. Trimming took off 0 bases at V and 7 bases at J, with 10 bases between the two ends. The CDR3 DNA is TGTGCCATCAGTGAGTCTGGAAACCGACAGCCCCAGCATTTT. Translated, it gives CAISESGNRQPQHF.

The rearrangement links TRBV20-1 to TRBJ1-4, with a weak D call TRBD1 (5 bases). The length of the CDR3 is 16 residues. V shed 4 bases and J shed 6 bases, with 21 bases lying between them. Germline CDR1 and CDR2: DFQATT and SNEGSKA (reference sequence). The CDR3 nucleotides read TGCAGTGCTAAAACCCTACCTCGGGGCCTAGATGAAAAACTGTTTTTT. It specifies CSAKTLPRGLDEKLFF.

The rearrangement uses TRBV5-6 and TRBJ2-2; D is ambiguous. CDR1 SGHDT and CDR2 YYEEEE come from the germline V gene. V was trimmed by 0 bases and J by 0 bases, leaving 9 bases between them. This CDR3 has 16 amino acids. CDR3 bases: TGTGCCAGCAGCTTGGCCAGGACCTCGAACACCGGGGAGCTGTTTTTT. Its translation: CASSLARTSNTGELFF.

This clonotype turned up a few times. The chain has TRBV29-1 and TRBJ2-5; TRBD2 is a possible D gene (5 bases). The ends were cut back, 3 bases at V and 4 bases at J, with 9 bases in the middle. The CDR3 has 12 amino acids. Germline-derived CDR1 and CDR2 are SQVTM and ANQGSEA. This CDR3 is CSVDIGIETQYF. Written as DNA, the CDR3 is TGCAGCGTTGATATCGGGATAGAGACCCAGTACTTC.

This clonotype was detected only a few times. The chain has TRBV6-4 and TRBJ2-5, with 9 nucleotides matching TRBD1. Near its end, the DNA agrees better with TRBJ2-1, so the J call may be wrong. This CDR3 is built from 16 residues. In germline, CDR1 is MRHNA, CDR2 SNTAGT. The CDR3 protein is CASSDSYRGLYNEQFF. The CDR3 DNA is TGTGCCAGCAGTGATTCTTACAGGGGGCTCTACAATGAGCAGTTCTTC.

The rearrangement uses TRBV6-6 and TRBJ2-2, with 7 bases that match TRBD2. V lost 6 bases to trimming and J lost 1 base; unmatched junction nucleotides: 2. Germline V gene lookup returns CDR1 MNHNY and CDR2 SVGAGI (reference sequence). The CDR3 extends over 14 amino acids. CDR3 residues: CASRPGGNTGELFF. CDR3 coding DNA: TGTGCCAGCAGGCCGGGAGGGAACACCGGGGAGCTGTTTTTT.

This clonotype appeared many times. The V call is TRBV7-2, the J call TRBJ1-2; possibly TRBD1 for D (5 bases). This CDR3 region has 15 residues. Trimming took 1 base from V and 4 from J, leaving 13 bases between them. CDR1 and CDR2 from the germline V gene are SGHTA and FQGNSA. In DNA, the CDR3 is TGTGCCAGCAGCTTAGGGGGAGGGACCCTCTATGGCTACACCTTC. Translated: CASSLGGGTLYGYTF.

The chain links TRBV12-3 or TRBV12-4 to TRBJ1-3; D gene uncertain. The V and J ends lost 6 bases and 4 bases respectively, with 16 bases between them. The CDR3 runs to 15 residues. The CDR3 DNA follows: TGTGCCAGCAGCCCGGGAAAGGGCACGGGAAACACCATATATTTT. The encoded protein is CASSPGKGTGNTIYF.

Only a few counts were recorded for this clonotype. The V call is TRBV4-2, the J call TRBJ2-1; D ambiguous. TRBJ2-7 matches the DNA end more closely, so the J call is doubtful. CDR3 length: 15 residues. Germline assignment: CDR1 LGHNA and CDR2 YNFKEQ. This CDR3 is CASSQAPTSSYEQYF. CDR3 coding DNA: TGTGCCAGCAGCCAAGCCCCCACCTCATCCTACGAGCAGTACTTC.

This clonotype was observed a single time. The chain couples TRBV6-5 to TRBJ1-2; possible D gene TRBD1, 5 bases. Germline-derived CDR1 and CDR2 are MNHEY and SVGAGI. The CDR3 is made up of 14 amino acids. V was shortened by 8 bases and J by 8 bases, with 21 bases between the two germline ends. CDR3 DNA: TGTGCCAGCGTACGGGGGGGACCCTCAGGGGGCTACACCTTC. It codes for CASVRGGPSGGYTF.

The V gene is TRBV14, the J gene TRBJ1-2, with no clear D. CDR1 and CDR2 from the germline V gene are SGHDN and FVKESK. The CDR3 extends over 13 amino acids. V lost 0 bases to trimming and J lost 9 bases, with 11 bases between them. The CDR3 protein is CASSQDLVGSYTF. The CDR3 nucleotides read TGTGCCAGCAGCCAAGATTTGGTGGGAAGCTACACCTTC. Full variable domain (rest looked up from reference TRBV14 and TRBJ1-2): EAGVTQFPSHSVIEKGQTVTLRCDPISGHDNLYWYRRVMGKEIKFLLHFVKESKQDESGMPNNRFLAERTGGTYSTLKVQPAELEDSGVYFCASSQDLVGSYTFGSGTRLTVV.

This clonotype was detected a few times. The CDR3 DNA reads TGCAGTGCTAGGACAGGGGGAGCTGGCTACACCTTC. This translates into CSARTGGAGYTF. The gene calls are TRBV20-1 and TRBJ1-2; 9 bases agree with TRBD1. This CDR3 is 12 amino acids long. Germline CDR1 reads DFQATT; CDR2 reads SNEGSKA (reference sequence). V trimming: 3 bases; J trimming: 7 bases; junction bases outside the gene matches: 3.

This clonotype was seen a handful of times. CDR3 loop: CSVEEGQGSSYNEQFF. CDR3 nucleotide sequence: TGCAGCGTTGAAGAGGGACAGGGGAGCTCCTACAATGAGCAGTTCTTC. The genes are TRBV29-1 and TRBJ2-1; 10 bases match TRBD1. The CDR3 sequence is 16 residues long. J was trimmed by 0 bases and V by 0 bases; bases with no gene match: 2. Looked up from germline, CDR1 is SQVTM and CDR2 is ANQGSEA.

The chain uses TRBV3-1 and TRBJ1-1; 7 bases align to TRBD1. With V trimmed by 3 bases and J by 0 bases, 7 bases remained unmatched. Germline-derived CDR1 and CDR2 are LGHDT and YNNKEL (reference sequence). CDR3 length: 16 amino acids. In DNA, the CDR3 is TGTGCCAGCAGCCAGGCAGACAGGGTCATGAACACTGAAGCTTTCTTT. It is translated as CASSQADRVMNTEAFF.

Only a few counts were recorded for this clonotype. The chain has TRBV28 and TRBJ2-2, with D possibly matching TRBD2 (7 bases). V gave up 4 bases and J gave up 7 bases, with 19 bases separating them. The CDR3 runs to 16 residues. The germline CDR1 and CDR2 sequences are MDHEN and SYDVKM. The CDR3 region is CASSSYHPGEGGELFF. The CDR3 DNA reads as TGTGCCAGCAGTTCCTACCACCCAGGGGAGGGCGGGGAGCTGTTTTTT.

The chain couples TRBV19 to TRBJ1-2; TRBD1 is a possible D gene (6 bases). V dropped 5 bases and J dropped 7 bases, with 14 bases sitting between them. Germline V gene data show CDR1 as LNHDA and CDR2 as SQIVND (reference sequence). CDR3 size: 13 residues. The CDR3 region is CASSQTGLIGYTF. Here the CDR3 DNA reads TGTGCCAGTAGTCAAACAGGGCTGATTGGCTACACCTTC.